The 9 T cell receptor beta chains in this list originate from one sample, sequenced in a study of control samples from healthy donors and cancer patients. TCRdb's copy holds only in-frame clones and misses some; the assay was immunoSEQ multiplex PCR. Among under 450,000 clones listed, approximately 90% were seen once. The sequencing input was PBMCs. The source is a man aged 35-49 years with head and neck cancer.

The rearrangement joins TRBV11-2 to TRBJ1-4; 8 bases fit TRBD1. The germline gives CDR1 SGHAT, CDR2 FQNNGV. J was trimmed by 8 bases and V by 3 bases; bases with no gene match: 14. The CDR3 runs to 17 residues. The CDR3 spells CASSFETGDPSREKLFF. The CDR3 DNA sequence: TGTGCCAGCAGCTTCGAGACAGGGGACCCCTCTCGGGAAAAACTGTTTTTT.

The chain employs TRBV4-1 and TRBJ2-7, with a possible D match to TRBD1 (5 bases). Germline CDR1 MGHRA, CDR2 YSYEKL. The CDR3 contains 14 residues. V shed 3 bases and J shed 5 bases, with 14 bases lying between them. CDR3 amino acids: CASSQVGDLDEQYF. CDR3 sequence (DNA): TGCGCCAGCAGCCAGGTAGGGGATCTCGACGAGCAGTACTTC.

The chain has TRBV6-5 and TRBJ2-1, with 9 bases aligning to TRBD2. This CDR3 is 16 amino acids long. Unmatched junction bases numbered 8, after V lost 4 bases and J lost 4 bases. CDR1 and CDR2 from the germline V gene are MNHEY and SVGAGI. The CDR3 loop reads CASSSRSGSPYNEQFF. The DNA for the CDR3 is TGTGCCAGCAGTTCTCGTAGCGGGAGCCCTTACAATGAGCAGTTCTTC.

The chain is built from TRBV29-1 and TRBJ2-1, with a possible D match to TRBD2 (5 bases). Trimming shortened V by 4 bases and J by 3 bases, and 13 bases separated the two germline ends. CDR1 and CDR2 (germline): SQVTM, ANQGSEA. The CDR3 runs to 14 residues. The CDR3 region is CSVVRGGGYNEQFF. CDR3 in DNA: TGCAGCGTTGTCCGGGGTGGTGGCTACAATGAGCAGTTCTTC.

The chain links TRBV6-5 to TRBJ1-1; 9 bases align to TRBD1. Germline CDR1 is MNHEY and CDR2 is SVGAGI. The CDR3 is made up of 14 amino acids. V dropped 6 bases and J dropped 5; count of bases not matched to a gene: 7. In DNA, the CDR3 is TGTGCCAGCAGCGACAACAGGGGGCTTACTGAAGCTTTCTTT. Translation: CASSDNRGLTEAFF.

This sequence joins TRBV6-5 and TRBJ1-2, with D perhaps matching TRBD1 (6 bases). This CDR3 has 16 amino acids. V gave up 2 bases and J gave up 6 bases, with 19 bases separating them. Germline V gene sequence: CDR1 MNHEY, CDR2 SVGAGI. CDR3 in amino acids: CASSYVDRRGRDGYTF. The CDR3 DNA reads as TGTGCCAGCAGTTACGTAGACAGACGGGGGCGAGATGGCTACACCTTC.

V is TRBV6-2 or TRBV6-3 and J is TRBJ1-6; D call uncertain. CDR3 size: 14 residues. Germline CDR1 MNHEY, CDR2 SVGEGT. With 6 bases removed from V and 0 bases from J, the gap between germline ends came to 6 bases. The CDR3 DNA reads as TGTGCCAGCAGATACAGCTCCTATAATTCACCCCTCCACTTT. It is translated as CASRYSSYNSPLHF.

The genes are TRBV5-1 and TRBJ2-3; no reliable D call. V dropped 7 bases and J dropped 0 bases, with 12 bases sitting between them. CDR1 is SGHRS and CDR2 is YFSETQ in the germline V gene. The CDR3 loop spans 14 amino acids. The CDR3 loop reads CASAPLRSTDTQYF. In DNA, the CDR3 is TGCGCCAGCGCTCCCCTGCGTAGCACAGATACGCAGTATTTT. Full variable domain (remainder filled in from reference TRBV5-1 and TRBJ2-3): KAGVTQTPRYLIKTRGQQVTLSCSPISGHRSVSWYQQTPGQGLQFLFEYFSETQRNKGNFPGRFSGRQFSNSRSEMNVSTLELGDSALYLCASAPLRSTDTQYFGPGTRLTVL.

The V call is TRBV6-5, the J call TRBJ1-1; no reliable D call. Germline loops: CDR1 MNHEY, CDR2 SVGAGI. Trimming removed 0 bases at V and 0 bases at J, with 8 bases between. The CDR3 is 15 residues long. The CDR3 DNA reads TGTGCCAGCAGTTACTCGAACGGAATGAACACTGAAGCTTTCTTT. Translating it yields CASSYSNGMNTEAFF.